The T cell receptor beta chain described here comes from a study of tumor and adjacent non-tumor tissue in lung cancer. Study findings and constraints: Significantly higher TCR diversity was found in tumor than normal lung. Top 100 clones took a larger repertoire share in normal lung.

To note about this clonotype: Its antigen is currently unknown. No conserved phenylalanine or tryptophan is present at the end of the CDR3, so a read error is the likely explanation.

Three rounds of nested PCR, following a modified ARM-PCR protocol, produced the TCRbeta library. TCRdb ran MiXCR on the multiplex PCR reads and lists one entry per CDR3 protein. The sample yields approximately 53,000 distinct CDR3 sequences, 74% seen once. The CDR3 spans 17 residues. Germline-derived CDR1 and CDR2 are SGHDT and YYEEEE. J gave up 0 bases and V 1 base, and 6 bases lay outside the gene matches. The template was RNA from unsorted bulk tissue. More than 3 cm separated this lung sample from the edge of the tumor. Donors were chemotherapy-naive, newly diagnosed lung cancer surgical patients in China, August–late 2014.

The source is an older woman with non-small cell lung cancer. The chain employs TRBV5-6 and TRBJ2-1, with 8 bases identical to TRBD2. The sequencing input was distant non-tumor lung tissue. CDR3 loop: CASSLSGGGSSYNEQFL. For the CDR3, the DNA is TGTGCCAGCAGCTTGTCTGGCGGGGGGAGCTCCTACAATGAGCAGTTCCTC.